This TCR beta chain was found in a study of regulatory T cells in long-lasting Graves disease. In the study overall: The antithyroid drugs taken by newly diagnosed Graves' patients had been used for under 3 months.

The sample holds many counts of this clonotype. Its antigen is as yet unknown. Findings of the study overall: Limited sample numbers may have lowered accuracy. Those with persistent Graves' had less TCR diversity than newly diagnosed patients.

The V gene end was trimmed by 2 bases and the J gene end by 5 bases; junction bases not matched to a gene: 10. This CDR3 has 16 residues. Time point here: newly diagnosed GD, antithyroid drugs for less than 3 months. There was RNA extracted from PBMCs, and the TCR library was made from it. With iRepertoire HTBI primers and Arm-PCR of CDR3 regions, TCR beta libraries were built. Each CDR3 protein gets one entry after TCRdb re-called the multiplex PCR reads with MiXCR. This sample has about 320,000 distinct CDR3 sequences, with about 20% found just once. This specimen consisted of peripheral blood mononuclear cells (PBMCs), obtained at new diagnosis, from a patient treated with antithyroid drugs. This sequence joins TRBV12-3 or TRBV12-4 and TRBJ1-2, with 8 bases identical to TRBD1. This clonotype was obtained from a female donor with Graves disease. CDR3 amino acids: CASSLSASGGWYGYTF. Written as DNA, the CDR3 is TGTGCCAGCAGTTTAAGTGCGTCAGGGGGCTGGTATGGCTACACCTTC.